The 5 T cell receptor beta chains reported below all come from one sample, sequenced in a study of T cells in Graves' hyperthyroidism and ophthalmopathy. From RNA transcripts, TCR beta CDR3 regions were amplified. First-round RT-PCR targeting the TCR CDR3 was performed with the HTBI primer set. TCRdb re-analysed the multiplex PCR reads in MiXCR, keeping a single row per CDR3 protein. The data contain around 300,000 distinct CDR3 sequences, 13% of them singletons. Source material: blood. These receptors came from a woman younger than 45 with Graves' hyperthyroidism that later progressed to Graves' ophthalmopathy.

Many counts were recorded for this clonotype. This chain links TRBV2 with TRBJ2-7; a possible D gene is TRBD1 (6 bases). Deletions cut 6 bases from V and 5 bases from J, with 11 bases between. CDR3 length: 12 residues. Germline assignment: CDR1 SNHLY and CDR2 FYNNEI. CDR3 sequence (DNA): TGTGCCAGCAGAATACAGGGCCACGAGCAGTACTTC. It yields the protein CASRIQGHEQYF.

This clonotype was found many times. J is TRBJ2-7 and V is TRBV29-1; no definite D call. V was cut by 0 bases and J by 1 base, with 19 bases left in between. CDR3 size: 17 residues. Germline-derived CDR1 and CDR2 are SQVTM and ANQGSEA. The DNA for the CDR3 is TGCAGCGTTGAAGATCCGACACCCCACTCCGCATCCTACGAGCAGTACTTC. Protein: CSVEDPTPHSASYEQYF.

The chain employs TRBV27 and TRBJ2-3; D not certain. CDR1 MNHEY and CDR2 SMNVEV come from the germline V gene (reference sequence). V lost 7 bases and J lost 1, with 12 bases in between. CDR3 length: 14 amino acids. The chain's CDR3 is CASTLRGRTDTQYF. DNA for the CDR3: TGTGCCAGCACCTTGCGAGGACGCACAGATACGCAGTATTTT.

This clonotype was seen a handful of times. This may be a read error, as it is one base from a much larger clone. DNA of the CDR3: TGTGCCAGCAGCTTACTGAGCACCGGGGAGCTGTTTTTT. Amino acid sequence: CASSLLSTGELFF. V usage is TRBV7-9 and J usage is TRBJ2-2, with D uncertain. Per germline, CDR1 SEHNR and CDR2 FQNEAQ (reference sequence). The V end was cut by 2 bases, the J end by 4 bases, with 5 bases between. This CDR3 has 13 amino acids.

This clonotype was recorded many times. The chain couples TRBV11-2 to TRBJ2-5; 11 bases map to TRBD2. With 3 bases clipped from V and 3 bases from J, the junction kept 3 bases outside the gene matches. The CDR3 covers 15 residues. CDR1 is SGHAT and CDR2 is FQNNGV in the germline V gene. Here the CDR3 reads CASSFLGLAEETQYF. The CDR3 DNA reads TGTGCCAGCAGCTTTTTGGGACTAGCGGAAGAGACCCAGTACTTC. The full variable domain, its missing parts supplied by reference TRBV11-2 and TRBJ2-5, is EAGVAQSPRYKIIEKRQSVAFWCNPISGHATLYWYQQILGQGPKLLIQFQNNGVVDDSQLPKDRFSAERLKGVDSTLKIQPAKLEDSAVYLCASSFLGLAEETQYFGPGTRLLVL.